Listed below are T cell receptor beta chains from one sample, sequenced in a study of T cells after yellow fever vaccination. TCRdb redid the calling of the 5' RACE reads with MiXCR, one entry per CDR3 protein. The table includes some 600,000 distinct CDR3 sequences, 10% to 15% detected once. Sequencing was performed on PBMCs, taken on the day of the yellow fever booster vaccination. The receptors stem from a young man who received the YFV17D yellow fever vaccine. Both conserved end residues are part of each CDR3. The D gene is left open where the match is weak. Clone size is not always given. Where it is, it says once, few, many or a class for expanded clones.

d_gene: -
j_gene: TRBJ2-6
v_gene: TRBV15
abundance: -
CDR3aa: CATSRAGSSGANVLTF
CDR3nt: TGTGCCACCAGCAGAGCAGGAAGCTCTGGGGCCAACGTCCTGACTTTC

d_gene: TRBD2
j_gene: TRBJ2-7
v_gene: TRBV6-1
abundance: few
CDR3aa: CAVRRGLASNEQYF
CDR3nt: TGTGCCGTTCGAAGGGGACTAGCCTCGAACGAGCAGTACTTC

d_gene: -
j_gene: TRBJ2-1
v_gene: TRBV3-1
abundance: -
CDR3aa: CASSQVGTPHNEQFF
CDR3nt: TGTGCCAGCAGCCAAGTTGGGACCCCACACAATGAGCAGTTCTTC

d_gene: -
j_gene: TRBJ1-2
v_gene: TRBV19
abundance: few
CDR3aa: CASLQGEGGYTF
CDR3nt: TGTGCCAGTCTACAGGGCGAAGGCGGCTACACCTTC

d_gene: -
j_gene: TRBJ2-3
v_gene: TRBV7-9
abundance: few
CDR3aa: CASSLTRLALADTQYF
CDR3nt: TGTGCCAGCAGCTTAACTCGTCTGGCGTTGGCAGATACGCAGTATTTT

d_gene: -
j_gene: TRBJ1-6
v_gene: TRBV12-3/TRBV12-4
abundance: -
CDR3aa: CASSLRQINSPLHF
CDR3nt: TGTGCCAGCAGTTTACGTCAGATTAATTCACCCCTCCACTTT

d_gene: TRBD1
j_gene: TRBJ2-3
v_gene: TRBV28
abundance: -
CDR3aa: CASTGGGTDTQYF
CDR3nt: TGTGCCAGCACAGGGGGCGGCACAGATACGCAGTATTTT

d_gene: -
j_gene: TRBJ2-2
v_gene: TRBV2
abundance: few
CDR3aa: CASNTGRAQNTGELFF
CDR3nt: TGTGCCAGCAACACAGGTCGAGCACAGAACACCGGGGAGCTGTTTTTT

d_gene: -
j_gene: TRBJ2-7
v_gene: TRBV6-1
abundance: -
CDR3aa: CATEDSLSYEQYF
CDR3nt: TGTGCCACTGAGGACAGCCTATCCTACGAGCAGTACTTC

d_gene: TRBD1
j_gene: TRBJ2-7
v_gene: TRBV18
abundance: few
CDR3aa: CASSPIDRAGYEQYF
CDR3nt: TGTGCCAGCTCACCAATCGACAGGGCGGGCTACGAGCAGTACTTC

d_gene: -
j_gene: TRBJ1-3
v_gene: TRBV12-5
abundance: few
CDR3aa: CASAVTSSGNTIYF
CDR3nt: TGTGCTAGTGCTGTGACAAGCTCTGGAAACACCATATATTTT

d_gene: -
j_gene: TRBJ2-7
v_gene: TRBV5-5
abundance: -
CDR3aa: CASTRDPYEQYF
CDR3nt: TGTGCCAGCACCCGCGACCCCTACGAGCAGTACTTC

d_gene: -
j_gene: TRBJ1-6
v_gene: TRBV7-2
abundance: many
CDR3aa: CASSLGSSYNSPLHF
CDR3nt: TGTGCCAGCAGCTTAGGGAGCTCCTATAATTCACCCCTCCACTTT

d_gene: -
j_gene: TRBJ2-3
v_gene: TRBV24-1
abundance: few
CDR3aa: CATSDSRTGKGDTQYF
CDR3nt: TGTGCCACCAGTGATTCTCGGACTGGGAAAGGAGATACGCAGTATTTT

d_gene: -
j_gene: TRBJ2-1
v_gene: TRBV29-1
abundance: -
CDR3aa: CSVASLYNEQFF
CDR3nt: TGCAGCGTAGCCAGCTTGTACAATGAGCAGTTCTTC

d_gene: -
j_gene: TRBJ1-2
v_gene: TRBV12-3/TRBV12-4
abundance: few
CDR3aa: CASSLALYGYTF
CDR3nt: TGTGCCAGCAGTTTAGCCCTCTATGGCTACACCTTC

d_gene: TRBD2
j_gene: TRBJ2-1
v_gene: TRBV7-9
abundance: -
CDR3aa: CASSLPRGGAYNEQFF
CDR3nt: TGTGCCAGCAGCTTGCCACGGGGGGGAGCCTACAATGAGCAGTTCTTC

d_gene: TRBD2
j_gene: TRBJ2-1
v_gene: TRBV3-1
abundance: many
CDR3aa: CASSQTSGSYLVNEQFF
CDR3nt: TGTGCCAGCAGCCAAACTAGCGGGAGCTATCTGGTTAATGAGCAGTTCTTC

d_gene: -
j_gene: TRBJ1-1
v_gene: TRBV11-2
abundance: many
CDR3aa: CASSSDPEAFF
CDR3nt: TGTGCCAGCAGCTCCGATCCAGAAGCTTTCTTT

d_gene: TRBD2
j_gene: TRBJ2-7
v_gene: TRBV12-3/TRBV12-4
abundance: many
CDR3aa: CATPGTSGTYEQYF
CDR3nt: TGTGCCACCCCAGGAACTAGCGGAACCTACGAGCAGTACTTC

d_gene: -
j_gene: TRBJ1-4
v_gene: TRBV6-5
abundance: -
CDR3aa: CASSYERGRDEKLFF
CDR3nt: TGTGCCAGCAGTTACGAAAGGGGCAGAGATGAAAAACTGTTTTTT

d_gene: TRBD2
j_gene: TRBJ2-7
v_gene: TRBV9
abundance: few
CDR3aa: CASSAGWGTSAYEQYF
CDR3nt: TGTGCCAGCAGCGCGGGGTGGGGTACTAGCGCCTACGAGCAGTACTTC

d_gene: TRBD2
j_gene: TRBJ2-7
v_gene: TRBV20-1
abundance: few
CDR3aa: CSATSGKIGEQYF
CDR3nt: TGCAGTGCTACTAGCGGGAAGATCGGCGAGCAGTACTTC

d_gene: TRBD1
j_gene: TRBJ1-2
v_gene: TRBV20-1
abundance: few
CDR3aa: CSAWDSTVGYTF
CDR3nt: TGCAGTGCTTGGGACAGTACCGTGGGCTACACCTTC

d_gene: -
j_gene: TRBJ2-2
v_gene: TRBV14
abundance: -
CDR3aa: CASSQDRGRTAGELFF
CDR3nt: TGTGCCAGCAGCCAAGACCGGGGTCGAACGGCTGGGGAGCTGTTTTTT

d_gene: -
j_gene: TRBJ2-7
v_gene: TRBV7-6
abundance: -
CDR3aa: CASSGVVLGEQYF
CDR3nt: TGTGCCAGCAGCGGTGTAGTTCTGGGGGAGCAGTACTTC

d_gene: -
j_gene: TRBJ2-5
v_gene: TRBV20-1
abundance: few
CDR3aa: CSGKGDWEETQYF
CDR3nt: TGCAGTGGGAAGGGGGACTGGGAAGAGACCCAGTACTTC

d_gene: TRBD2
j_gene: TRBJ2-5
v_gene: TRBV2
abundance: few
CDR3aa: CASSAGLAGQETQYF
CDR3nt: TGTGCCAGCAGTGCGGGACTAGCGGGACAAGAGACCCAGTACTTC

d_gene: -
j_gene: TRBJ2-6
v_gene: TRBV24-1
abundance: few
CDR3aa: CATSDSGAGANVLTF
CDR3nt: TGTGCCACCAGTGATTCGGGGGCCGGGGCCAACGTCCTGACTTTC

d_gene: TRBD1
j_gene: TRBJ1-6
v_gene: TRBV19
abundance: few
CDR3aa: CASSIFSPGQGAQRNSPLHF
CDR3nt: TGTGCCAGTAGTATATTTTCACCGGGACAGGGGGCGCAGCGCAATTCACCCCTCCACTTT

d_gene: -
j_gene: TRBJ2-1
v_gene: TRBV5-1
abundance: few
CDR3aa: CASKIAKNEQFF
CDR3nt: TGCGCCAGCAAGATAGCGAAAAATGAGCAGTTCTTC

d_gene: TRBD2
j_gene: TRBJ2-7
v_gene: TRBV29-1
abundance: -
CDR3aa: CSASLDGRAWSEQYF
CDR3nt: TGCAGCGCCAGTTTGGATGGGAGGGCCTGGAGCGAGCAGTACTTC

d_gene: -
j_gene: TRBJ2-5
v_gene: TRBV9
abundance: -
CDR3aa: CASSVGRAETQYF
CDR3nt: TGTGCCAGCAGCGTAGGCAGGGCGGAGACCCAGTACTTC

d_gene: -
j_gene: TRBJ2-7
v_gene: TRBV19
abundance: many
CDR3aa: CASTEYGGGEQYF
CDR3nt: TGTGCCAGTACCGAGTATGGGGGAGGCGAGCAGTACTTC

d_gene: TRBD2
j_gene: TRBJ2-1
v_gene: TRBV12-3/TRBV12-4
abundance: -
CDR3aa: CASSFRTSGRGSYNEQFF
CDR3nt: TGTGCCAGCAGTTTCCGAACTAGCGGGAGGGGCTCCTACAATGAGCAGTTCTTC

d_gene: TRBD1
j_gene: TRBJ2-1
v_gene: TRBV12-3/TRBV12-4
abundance: -
CDR3aa: CASSPGTGGLEQFF
CDR3nt: TGTGCCAGCAGTCCCGGGACAGGGGGACTTGAGCAGTTCTTC

d_gene: -
j_gene: TRBJ2-2
v_gene: TRBV9
abundance: -
CDR3aa: CASSVARTHTGELFF
CDR3nt: TGTGCCAGCAGCGTAGCGCGGACTCATACCGGGGAGCTGTTTTTT

d_gene: -
j_gene: TRBJ1-5
v_gene: TRBV15
abundance: few
CDR3aa: CATSRDGQANQPQHF
CDR3nt: TGTGCCACCAGCAGAGATGGGCAGGCCAATCAGCCCCAGCATTTT

d_gene: -
j_gene: TRBJ2-1
v_gene: TRBV29-1
abundance: few
CDR3aa: CSIKVAGEQFF
CDR3nt: TGCAGTATTAAGGTAGCAGGTGAGCAGTTCTTC

d_gene: -
j_gene: TRBJ1-2
v_gene: TRBV5-1
abundance: many
CDR3aa: CASSPGEGGYGYTF
CDR3nt: TGCGCCAGCAGCCCCGGGGAAGGGGGCTATGGCTACACCTTC

d_gene: -
j_gene: TRBJ2-1
v_gene: TRBV4-1
abundance: few
CDR3aa: CASSPPSYSYNEQFF
CDR3nt: TGCGCCAGCAGCCCCCCTAGTTACTCCTACAATGAGCAGTTCTTC

d_gene: TRBD2
j_gene: TRBJ2-3
v_gene: TRBV10-3
abundance: many
CDR3aa: CAISGTSALSTDTQYF
CDR3nt: TGTGCCATCAGTGGCACTAGCGCTCTTAGCACAGATACGCAGTATTTT

d_gene: -
j_gene: TRBJ1-6
v_gene: TRBV5-1
abundance: few
CDR3aa: CASRIQSSYNSPLHF
CDR3nt: TGCGCCAGCAGGATTCAGAGCTCCTATAATTCACCCCTCCACTTT

d_gene: -
j_gene: TRBJ1-6
v_gene: TRBV18
abundance: -
CDR3aa: CASSPSVASYNSPLHF
CDR3nt: TGTGCCAGCTCACCCTCCGTCGCCTCATATAATTCACCCCTCCACTTT

d_gene: -
j_gene: TRBJ1-5
v_gene: TRBV12-3/TRBV12-4
abundance: few
CDR3aa: CASSLLMDQPQHF
CDR3nt: TGTGCCAGCAGTTTATTGATGGATCAGCCCCAGCATTTT

d_gene: -
j_gene: TRBJ2-5
v_gene: TRBV7-9
abundance: few
CDR3aa: CASSLFGQPQETQYF
CDR3nt: TGTGCCAGCAGCTTATTTGGGCAGCCCCAAGAGACCCAGTACTTC

d_gene: -
j_gene: TRBJ1-2
v_gene: TRBV10-3
abundance: few
CDR3aa: CAISESLRGEDEDGYTF
CDR3nt: TGTGCCATCAGTGAGTCTCTGCGGGGGGAGGATGAGGATGGCTACACCTTC

d_gene: -
j_gene: TRBJ2-1
v_gene: TRBV19
abundance: many
CDR3aa: CASRTAYNEQFF
CDR3nt: TGTGCCAGTCGGACAGCTTACAATGAGCAGTTCTTC

d_gene: -
j_gene: TRBJ1-2
v_gene: TRBV2
abundance: -
CDR3aa: CASRGPNYGYTF
CDR3nt: TGTGCCAGCAGGGGGCCTAACTATGGCTACACCTTC

d_gene: TRBD1
j_gene: TRBJ1-5
v_gene: TRBV7-2
abundance: -
CDR3aa: CASSLVWDRGRNQPQHF
CDR3nt: TGTGCCAGCAGCTTAGTTTGGGACAGGGGAAGAAATCAGCCCCAGCATTTT